This T cell receptor (beta chain) was obtained from a study of cytomegalovirus exposure and HLA in healthy donors. Background on the study: Falling in the Caucasian-associated ancestry cluster were approximately 86% of 300 to 500 genotyped donors. Study-level results: HLA alleles were associated with 18,000 or so TCR beta sequences in a later analysis at 0.05 false discovery rate. In terms of immune exposure information, only CMV serostatus was available.

The PCR made use of 60 Vbeta and 13 Jbeta primers. TCRdb's table, derived via immunoSEQ multiplex PCR, lists solely in-frame clones and lacks some. The table shows some 220,000 clones, with 80% to 90% occurring only once. A remark on this clone: Antigen: not known.

This CDR3 comprises 16 residues. Germline V gene data show CDR1 as LGHNA and CDR2 as YNFKEQ. Trimming cost V 1 base and J 5 bases, with 16 bases left between them. The material sequenced was PBMCs. This chain connects TRBV4-2 to TRBJ2-3; D is perhaps TRBD2 (7 bases). The sequence was collected from a woman aged 18-29 years in good health and CMV-seronegative. The DNA of the CDR3 is TGTGCCAGCAGCCAAGCCCCCGAGGGGGGGTTAGATACGCAGTATTTT. Encoded protein: CASSQAPEGGLDTQYF.